A selection of T cell receptor beta chains follows, all from one sample in a study of response to subunit inactivated influenza vaccine. TCRdb re-analysed the RT-PCR reads in MiXCR, keeping a single row per CDR3 protein. The sample contains 630,000 or so distinct CDR3 sequences, around 16% of which appear only once. This specimen was PBMCs from blood, taken about 11 days after vaccination. These receptors came from a man aged 45 to 65 who received an inactivated influenza vaccine. Each CDR3 is given with its conserved first and last residue. Expanded clones get a size class; other rows say once, few or many, or leave the size out.

j_call v_call clone_size cdr3_aa
TRBJ2-1 TRBV12-3/TRBV12-4 many CASRLAGGPYNEQFF
TRBJ2-7 TRBV28 NA CASRARGGQPSYEQYF
TRBJ1-2 TRBV5-1 few CASSATTEKNLYGYTF
TRBJ2-1 TRBV6-5 many CASSYGTEDNEQFF
TRBJ1-5 TRBV6-1 few CASSARTGNQPQHF
TRBJ1-4 TRBV7-2 NA CASSSQGKENEKLFF
TRBJ2-1 TRBV3-1 NA CASSQGWAVEQFF
TRBJ2-1 TRBV7-2 few CASSYLIGSYNEQFF
TRBJ1-1 TRBV6-6 NA CASTRGQNTEAFF
TRBJ2-1 TRBV6-2/TRBV6-3 NA CASSQPSGGAVLEQFF
TRBJ2-7 TRBV14 many CASSPGQGPYEQYF
TRBJ2-5 TRBV29-1 few CSVERGGAETQYF
TRBJ2-7 TRBV27 few CASSLRWSGAEQYF
TRBJ1-1 TRBV12-3/TRBV12-4 many CASSFRGASTEAFF
TRBJ2-7 TRBV20-1 NA CSARDSTSGRGYEQYF
TRBJ1-6 TRBV12-3/TRBV12-4 NA CASTPGRGRNNSPLHF
TRBJ2-7 TRBV4-2 many CASRPSSPYEEQYF
TRBJ2-1 TRBV5-1 NA CASSFLVENEQFF
TRBJ2-1 TRBV29-1 NA CSVDVVNSYNEQFF
TRBJ2-2 TRBV2 NA CASTFDRVGTGELFF